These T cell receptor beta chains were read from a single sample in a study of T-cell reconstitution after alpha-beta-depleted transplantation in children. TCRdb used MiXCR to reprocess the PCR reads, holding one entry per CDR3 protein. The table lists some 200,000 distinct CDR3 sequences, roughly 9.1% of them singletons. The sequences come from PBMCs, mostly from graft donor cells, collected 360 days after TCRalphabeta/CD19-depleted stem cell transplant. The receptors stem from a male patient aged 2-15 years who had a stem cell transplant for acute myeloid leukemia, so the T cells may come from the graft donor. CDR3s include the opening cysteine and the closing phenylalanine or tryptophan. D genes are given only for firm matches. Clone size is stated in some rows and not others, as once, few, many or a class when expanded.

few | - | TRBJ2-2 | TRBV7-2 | CASSPYRLYTGELFF | TGTGCCAGCAGCCCCTACAGGTTATACACCGGGGAGCTGTTTTTT
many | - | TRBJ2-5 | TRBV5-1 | CASSFGLKETQYF | TGCGCCAGCAGCTTTGGGCTAAAAGAGACCCAGTACTTC
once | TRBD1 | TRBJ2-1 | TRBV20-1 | CSARSPGGEGYNEQFF | TGCAGTGCTAGATCACCAGGGGGCGAGGGTTACAATGAGCAGTTCTTC
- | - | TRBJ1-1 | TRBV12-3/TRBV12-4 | CASRVGGDTEAFF | TGTGCCAGCAGGGTGGGGGGGGACACTGAAGCTTTCTTT
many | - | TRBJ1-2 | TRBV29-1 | CSVGGLPYGYTF | TGCAGCGTTGGAGGGTTACCGTATGGCTACACCTTC
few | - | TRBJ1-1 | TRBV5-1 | CASSFSGAGAFF | TGCGCCAGCAGCTTCTCGGGGGCTGGAGCTTTCTTT
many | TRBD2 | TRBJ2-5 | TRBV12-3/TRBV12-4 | CASSQRGGRETQYF | TGTGCCAGCAGTCAGCGGGGCGGAAGAGAGACCCAGTACTTC
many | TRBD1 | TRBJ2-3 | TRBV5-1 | CASSLTGAADTQYF | TGCGCCAGCAGCTTGACAGGGGCTGCAGATACGCAGTATTTT
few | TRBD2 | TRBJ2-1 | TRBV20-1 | CSASTSGGVNEQFF | TGCAGTGCTTCAACTAGCGGGGGAGTCAATGAGCAGTTCTTC
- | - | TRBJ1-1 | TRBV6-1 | CASLERRLRKRGANTEAFF | TGTGCCAGCCTTGAGAGGAGGCTCAGGAAGAGGGGCGCGAACACTGAAGCTTTCTTT
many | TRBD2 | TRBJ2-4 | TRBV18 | CASSSLRRTSVHKNIQYF | TGTGCCAGCTCATCCCTACGACGGACTAGCGTCCACAAAAACATTCAGTACTTC
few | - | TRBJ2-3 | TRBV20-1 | CSARDPTDTQYF | TGCAGTGCTAGGGACCCTACGGATACGCAGTATTTT
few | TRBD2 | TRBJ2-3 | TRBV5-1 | CASSPQLAGGPDTQYF | TGCGCCAGCAGCCCCCAGCTAGCGGGGGGTCCAGATACGCAGTATTTT
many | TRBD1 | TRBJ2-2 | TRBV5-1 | CASSLGVTGTGELFF | TGCGCCAGCAGCTTGGGCGTGACAGGGACCGGGGAGCTGTTTTTT
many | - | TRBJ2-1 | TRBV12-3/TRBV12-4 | CASTRPGYNEQFF | TGTGCCAGCACAAGACCGGGGTACAATGAGCAGTTCTTC
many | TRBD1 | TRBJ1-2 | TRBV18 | CASSPGPGGADYGYTF | TGTGCCAGCTCACCGGGACCAGGGGGCGCAGACTATGGCTACACCTTC
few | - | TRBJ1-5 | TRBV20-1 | CSASLWVAGGWTQHF | TGCAGTGCTAGCCTCTGGGTTGCCGGGGGATGGACCCAGCATTTT
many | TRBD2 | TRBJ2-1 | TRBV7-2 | CASSLGPSGGAGYNEQFF | TGTGCCAGCAGCTTAGGGCCTAGCGGGGGGGCCGGCTACAATGAGCAGTTCTTC
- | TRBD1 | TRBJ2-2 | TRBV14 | CASSQDPGTENTGELFF | TGTGCCAGCAGCCAAGATCCGGGGACAGAAAACACCGGGGAGCTGTTTTTT
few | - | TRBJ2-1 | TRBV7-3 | CASSFRDWGDEQFF | TGTGCCAGCAGTTTCCGGGACTGGGGCGATGAGCAGTTCTTC
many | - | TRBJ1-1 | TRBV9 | CASSVKGVNTEAFF | TGTGCCAGCAGCGTAAAGGGGGTGAACACTGAAGCTTTCTTT
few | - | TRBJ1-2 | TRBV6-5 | CASSYFYSYGYTF | TGTGCCAGCAGTTACTTTTACAGCTATGGCTACACCTTC
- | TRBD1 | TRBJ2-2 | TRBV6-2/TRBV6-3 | CASRIFPQGLVAKSNTGELFF | TGTGCCAGCAGAATCTTCCCACAGGGGTTGGTAGCCAAATCGAACACCGGGGAGCTGTTTTTT
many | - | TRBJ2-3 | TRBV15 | CATSGRGAHTQYF | TGTGCCACCAGCGGACGGGGGGCCCATACGCAGTATTTT
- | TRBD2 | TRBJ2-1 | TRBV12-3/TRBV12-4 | CASVAGGSYNEQFF | TGTGCCAGTGTAGCGGGAGGTTCCTACAATGAGCAGTTCTTC
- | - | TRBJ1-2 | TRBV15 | CATSSGFDGYGYTF | TGTGCCACCAGCTCTGGGTTTGACGGATATGGCTACACCTTC
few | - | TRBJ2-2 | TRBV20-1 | CSARRGLRDGELFF | TGCAGTGCCAGGAGAGGATTACGGGACGGGGAGCTGTTTTTT
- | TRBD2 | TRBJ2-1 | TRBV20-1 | CSAAAGGPDEQFF | TGCAGTGCTGCGGCGGGGGGGCCTGATGAGCAGTTCTTC
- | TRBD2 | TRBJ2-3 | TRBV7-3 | CASSSRGVGTDTQYF | TGTGCCAGCAGCTCGCGGGGGGTTGGCACAGATACGCAGTATTTT
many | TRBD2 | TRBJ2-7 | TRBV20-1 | CSATGLAYEQYF | TGCAGTGCTACAGGACTAGCCTACGAGCAGTACTTC
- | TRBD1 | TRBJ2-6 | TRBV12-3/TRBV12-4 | CASSRTGSLTGANVLTF | TGTGCCAGCAGCCGGACAGGGAGTCTGACGGGGGCCAACGTCCTGACTTTC
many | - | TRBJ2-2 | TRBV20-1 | CSATRQTNTGELFF | TGCAGTGCTACTAGACAGACGAACACCGGGGAGCTGTTTTTT
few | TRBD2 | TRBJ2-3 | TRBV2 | CASTNSGGADTQYF | TGTGCCAGCACGAATAGCGGGGGGGCGGATACGCAGTATTTT
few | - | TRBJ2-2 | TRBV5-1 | CASSLGPGGASTGELFF | TGCGCCAGCAGCTTGGGGCCCGGGGGCGCTTCCACCGGGGAGCTGTTTTTT
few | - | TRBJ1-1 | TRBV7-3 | CASSLLGGAHTEAFF | TGTGCCAGCAGCTTACTAGGTGGGGCTCACACTGAAGCTTTCTTT
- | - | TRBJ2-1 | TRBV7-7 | CASSPSDGNEQFF | TGTGCTAGCAGCCCTAGCGACGGAAATGAGCAGTTCTTC
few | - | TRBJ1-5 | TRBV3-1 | CASSPGSTNQPQHF | TGTGCCAGCAGCCCTGGGTCTACCAATCAGCCCCAGCATTTT
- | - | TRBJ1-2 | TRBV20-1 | CSARDRKGTSYGYTF | TGCAGTGCTAGAGATCGGAAGGGGACAAGCTATGGCTACACCTTC
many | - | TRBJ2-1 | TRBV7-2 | CASSSTRLGSGAEQFF | TGTGCCAGCAGCTCGACAAGACTAGGTTCAGGGGCTGAGCAGTTCTTC
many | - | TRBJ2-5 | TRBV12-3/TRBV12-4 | CASSYQLEETQYF | TGTGCCAGCAGTTATCAATTAGAAGAGACCCAGTACTTC
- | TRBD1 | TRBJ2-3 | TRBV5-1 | CASSLFRTGPDTQYF | TGCGCCAGCAGCTTGTTTCGGACAGGGCCAGATACGCAGTATTTT
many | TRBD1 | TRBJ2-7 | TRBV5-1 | CASSWRQGVEQYF | TGCGCCAGCAGCTGGCGACAGGGAGTCGAGCAGTACTTC
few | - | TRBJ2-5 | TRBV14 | CASSQDRDQETQYF | TGTGCCAGCAGCCAAGACAGGGACCAAGAGACCCAGTACTTC
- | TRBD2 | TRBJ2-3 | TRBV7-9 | CASSPGLAESTDTQYF | TGTGCCAGCAGCCCAGGACTAGCGGAGAGCACAGATACGCAGTATTTT
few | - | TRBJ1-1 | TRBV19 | CASRPGQNTEAFF | TGTGCCAGTCGTCCGGGTCAAAACACTGAAGCTTTCTTT
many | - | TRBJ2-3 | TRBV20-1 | CSASTTGTDTQYF | TGCAGTGCTAGCACGACCGGCACAGATACGCAGTATTTT
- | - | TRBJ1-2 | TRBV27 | CASSSGRGYGYTF | TGTGCCAGCAGTTCTGGTCGAGGGTATGGCTACACCTTC
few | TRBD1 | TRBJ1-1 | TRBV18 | CASSPHPKDRGNTEAFF | TGTGCCAGCTCACCACACCCGAAGGACAGGGGTAACACTGAAGCTTTCTTT
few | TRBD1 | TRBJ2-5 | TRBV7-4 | CASSCPSPGQGVQETQYF | TGTGCCAGCAGCTGTCCGAGTCCGGGACAGGGGGTTCAAGAGACCCAGTACTTC
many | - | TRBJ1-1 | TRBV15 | CATSRDGRNTEAFF | TGTGCCACCAGCAGAGATGGTAGGAACACTGAAGCTTTCTTT
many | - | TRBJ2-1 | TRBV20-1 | CSARDLASGVGYNEQFF | TGCAGTGCTAGAGACCTCGCTTCGGGTGTCGGATACAATGAGCAGTTCTTC